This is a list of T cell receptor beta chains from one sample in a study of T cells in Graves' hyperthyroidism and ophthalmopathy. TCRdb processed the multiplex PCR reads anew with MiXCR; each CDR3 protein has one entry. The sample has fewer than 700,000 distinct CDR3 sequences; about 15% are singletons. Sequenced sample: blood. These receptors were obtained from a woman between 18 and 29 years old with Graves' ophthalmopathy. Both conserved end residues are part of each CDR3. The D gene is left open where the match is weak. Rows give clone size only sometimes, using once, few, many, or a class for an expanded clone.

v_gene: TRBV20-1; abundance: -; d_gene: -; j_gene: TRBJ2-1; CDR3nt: TGCAGTGCTCTCCGGGACTCCCAGTTCTTC; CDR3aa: CSALRDSQFF
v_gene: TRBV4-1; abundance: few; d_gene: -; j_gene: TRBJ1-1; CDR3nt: TGCGCCAGCAGCTCCTTAGAAGCCACTGAAGCTTTCTTT; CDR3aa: CASSSLEATEAFF
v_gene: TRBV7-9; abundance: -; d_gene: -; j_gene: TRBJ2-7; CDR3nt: TGTGCCAGCAGCGGCAGGGAATACGAGCAGTACTTC; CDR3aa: CASSGREYEQYF
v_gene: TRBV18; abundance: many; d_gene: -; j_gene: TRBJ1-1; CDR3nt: TGTGCCAGCTCACCATTGGACAGTCGGAACACTGAAGCTTTCTTT; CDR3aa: CASSPLDSRNTEAFF
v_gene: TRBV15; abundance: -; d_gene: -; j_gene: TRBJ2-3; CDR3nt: TGTGCCACCAGCATACAGCGATACAACACAGATACGCAGTATTTT; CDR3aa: CATSIQRYNTDTQYF
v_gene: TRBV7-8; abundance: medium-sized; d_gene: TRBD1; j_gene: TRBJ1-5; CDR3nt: TGTGCCAGCAGCTTAGAACAGGGGGTAGGAGCTCGCCAGCCCCAGCATTTT; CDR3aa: CASSLEQGVGARQPQHF
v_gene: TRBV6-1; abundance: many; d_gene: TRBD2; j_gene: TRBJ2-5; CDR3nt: TGTGCCAGCAGTTTTTTTGGATTAGCAGCGGGAGTGTCGCAACAAGAGACCCAGTACTTC; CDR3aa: CASSFFGLAAGVSQQETQYF
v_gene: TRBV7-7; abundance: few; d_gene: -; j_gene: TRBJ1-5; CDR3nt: TGTGCTAGCAGCTTAGGGGCCCATCGAAGGGTTTATAGCAATCAGCCCCAGCATTTT; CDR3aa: CASSLGAHRRVYSNQPQHF
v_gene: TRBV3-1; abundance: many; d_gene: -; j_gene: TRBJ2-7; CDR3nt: TGTGCCAGCAGCCATCCCAGGGAACCCACCTACGAGCAGTACTTC; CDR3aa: CASSHPREPTYEQYF
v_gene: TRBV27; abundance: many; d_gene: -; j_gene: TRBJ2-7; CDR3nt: TGTGCCAGCAGTTTACGGATTCTCTACGAGCAGTACTTC; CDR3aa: CASSLRILYEQYF
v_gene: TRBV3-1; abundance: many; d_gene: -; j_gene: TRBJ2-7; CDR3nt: TGTGCCAGCAGCCAAGGTGCGGGACTCTCCTACGAGCAGTACTTC; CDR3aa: CASSQGAGLSYEQYF
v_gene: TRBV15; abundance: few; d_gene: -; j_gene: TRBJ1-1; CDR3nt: TGTGCCACCAGCAGCGGCCAGCGCACTGAAGCTTTCTTT; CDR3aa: CATSSGQRTEAFF
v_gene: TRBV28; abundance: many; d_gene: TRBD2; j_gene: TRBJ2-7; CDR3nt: TGTGCCAGCAGTTTCCCGGGAGGGTCCTACGAGCAGTACTTC; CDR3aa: CASSFPGGSYEQYF
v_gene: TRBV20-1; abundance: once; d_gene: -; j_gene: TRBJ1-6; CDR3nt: TGCAGTGCCGCGGGGGGGGGCACCTATAATTCACCCCTCCACTTT; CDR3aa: CSAAGGGTYNSPLHF
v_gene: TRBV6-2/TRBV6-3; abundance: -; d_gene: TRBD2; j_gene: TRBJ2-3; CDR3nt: TGTGCCAGCAGTTACTCACTAGCGGGGGGGCTTCGAGATACGCAGTATTTT; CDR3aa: CASSYSLAGGLRDTQYF
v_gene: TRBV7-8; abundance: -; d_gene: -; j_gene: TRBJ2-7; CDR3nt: TGTGCCAGCAGCCCCCGCAGTAGGTACGAGCAGTACTTC; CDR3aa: CASSPRSRYEQYF
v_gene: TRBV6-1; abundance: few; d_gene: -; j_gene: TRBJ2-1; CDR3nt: TGTGCCAGCAGGGCGGGACAGTCAAGCTCCTACAATGAGCAGTTCTTC; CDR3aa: CASRAGQSSSYNEQFF
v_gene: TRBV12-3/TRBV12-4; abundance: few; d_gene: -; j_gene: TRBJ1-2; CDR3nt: TGTGCCAGCAGTACCATATCTTCCTATGGCTACACCTTC; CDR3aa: CASSTISSYGYTF
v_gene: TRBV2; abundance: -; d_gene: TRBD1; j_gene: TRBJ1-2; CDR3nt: TGTGCCAGCAGACCGGGACAGGGGGATGGCTACACCTTC; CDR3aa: CASRPGQGDGYTF
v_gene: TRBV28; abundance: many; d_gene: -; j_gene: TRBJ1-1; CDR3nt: TGTGCCAGCAGTCCGTACTCCGGGACGGGGAACACTGAAGCTTTCTTT; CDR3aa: CASSPYSGTGNTEAFF
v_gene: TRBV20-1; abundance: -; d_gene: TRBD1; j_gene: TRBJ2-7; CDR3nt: TGCAGTCGAACCGGGACAGGGGGTTCTGGCGAGCAGTACTTC; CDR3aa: CSRTGTGGSGEQYF
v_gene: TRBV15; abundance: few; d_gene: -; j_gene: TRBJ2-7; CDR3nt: TGTGCCGCCAGCAGAGGGGACTACGAGCAGTACTTC; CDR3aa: CAASRGDYEQYF